These 10 T cell receptor beta chains originate from one sample sequenced in a study of neurological immune-mediated disorders. One entry per CDR3 protein results from TCRdb running MiXCR on the 5' RACE reads. The sample has approximately 82,000 distinct CDR3 sequences, 2.5% to 3% seen once. The sample taken for sequencing was PBMCs. These receptor sequences come from a woman aged 25-40 years with multiple sclerosis.

This clonotype was recorded at least ten times. This chain uses TRBV7-9 with TRBJ2-7; D is unclear. CDR1 is SEHNR and CDR2 is FQNEAQ in the germline V gene (reference sequence). The CDR3 totals 14 residues. V lost 0 bases to trimming and J lost 5 bases, with 11 bases between them. This CDR3 is CASSLAHRPDEQYF. CDR3 in DNA: TGTGCCAGCAGCTTAGCTCATCGACCCGACGAGCAGTACTTC.

This clonotype was counted at least ten times. The J gene is TRBJ1-2, the V gene TRBV19; D ambiguous. Trimming stripped 3 bases from V and 8 bases from J, with 7 bases between. Germline V gives CDR1 LNHDA, CDR2 SQIVND (reference sequence). The CDR3 sequence is 11 residues long. CDR3 region: CASSIGRGYTF. The CDR3, as DNA: TGTGCCAGTAGTATCGGTCGGGGCTACACCTTC.

This clonotype was seen at least ten times. In nucleotides, the CDR3 is TGCAGTGCTCACGACAGGGCCTCCACCGGGGAGCTGTTTTTT. It codes for CSAHDRASTGELFF. V gene TRBV20-1 combines with J gene TRBJ2-2; TRBD1 agrees at 7 bases. This CDR3 has 14 amino acids. J gave up 4 bases and V 5 bases, and 7 bases lay outside the gene matches. Germline V gene sequence: CDR1 DFQATT, CDR2 SNEGSKA (reference sequence).

This clonotype was seen repeatedly, ten times or more. The V and J genes are TRBV28 and TRBJ1-3, with D possibly being TRBD1 (5 bases). Germline V gene sequence: CDR1 MDHEN, CDR2 SYDVKM. V was pared by 1 base and J by 4 bases, with 11 bases between. The CDR3 totals 15 residues. This chain's CDR3 is CASSLSGGPGNTIYF. The CDR3 DNA follows: TGTGCCAGCAGTTTATCGGGGGGACCCGGAAACACCATATATTTT.

This clonotype has at least ten counts. J is TRBJ2-2 and V is TRBV29-1; 8 positions match TRBD1. Trimming removed 4 bases from V and 4 bases from J; junction bases left unmatched: 8. Germline CDR1 is SQVTM and CDR2 is ANQGSEA. The CDR3 is 15 amino acids. The CDR3 region has the DNA TGCAGCGTTGCGAGTCCGGACAGGGCCACCGGGGAGCTGTTTTTT. Protein product: CSVASPDRATGELFF.

In this sample, this clonotype turned up many times. The chain has TRBV5-1 and TRBJ2-1; 7 bases are shared with TRBD2. V lost 0 bases, J lost 7 bases, and 4 bases stayed unmatched. The CDR3 consists of 14 residues. CDR1 is SGHRS and CDR2 is YFSETQ in the germline V gene. The CDR3 sequence: CASSLVAGVNEQFF. Written as DNA, the CDR3 is TGCGCCAGCAGCTTGGTGGCGGGAGTGAATGAGCAGTTCTTC.

This clonotype was observed at least ten times. The J gene is TRBJ2-7, the V gene TRBV5-1, with D possibly being TRBD1 or TRBD2 (5 bases each). This CDR3 region has 14 residues. V was shortened by 3 bases and J by 0 bases, with 10 bases between the two germline ends. CDR1 and CDR2 (germline): SGHRS, YFSETQ. The CDR3 nucleotides are TGCGCCAGCAGCTCCGGGACGGCCTCCTACGAGCAGTACTTC. This codes for CASSSGTASYEQYF.

This clonotype has a count of ten or more. The rearrangement joins TRBV7-2 to TRBJ1-2; D gene ambiguous. The CDR3 covers 15 residues. Germline V gives CDR1 SGHTA, CDR2 FQGNSA. Trimming pared 3 bases from V and 8 bases from J, leaving 19 bases between. CDR3 sequence reads: CASSLSLAQEGGYTF. CDR3 nucleotide sequence: TGTGCCAGCAGCTTGTCCCTGGCCCAGGAGGGCGGCTACACCTTC.

On this clonotype itself: Likely a read error: the CDR3 ends without its conserved phenylalanine or tryptophan. This chain's CDR3 is CASSLGNQETQYN. The DNA for the CDR3 is TGTGCCAGCAGCTTAGGGAACCAAGAGACCCAGTACAAC. This chain uses TRBV7-7 with TRBJ2-5; D remains unclear. There are 13 residues in the CDR3. CDR1 and CDR2 from the germline V gene are SSHAT and FNYEAQ (reference sequence). Trimming left V 1 base short and J 0 bases short, with 3 bases between.

This clonotype came up a few times. A much larger clone differs from this one at a single base, so this may be a read error. The rearrangement links TRBV20-1 to TRBJ2-6; D is perhaps TRBD1 (5 bases). The CDR3 is made up of 15 amino acids. The germline CDR1 and CDR2 sequences are DFQATT and SNEGSKA (reference sequence). Written as DNA, the CDR3 is TGCAGTGCCCGGCCGTACAACTCTGGGGCCAAAGTCCTGACTTTC. It is translated as CSARPYNSGAKVLTF.